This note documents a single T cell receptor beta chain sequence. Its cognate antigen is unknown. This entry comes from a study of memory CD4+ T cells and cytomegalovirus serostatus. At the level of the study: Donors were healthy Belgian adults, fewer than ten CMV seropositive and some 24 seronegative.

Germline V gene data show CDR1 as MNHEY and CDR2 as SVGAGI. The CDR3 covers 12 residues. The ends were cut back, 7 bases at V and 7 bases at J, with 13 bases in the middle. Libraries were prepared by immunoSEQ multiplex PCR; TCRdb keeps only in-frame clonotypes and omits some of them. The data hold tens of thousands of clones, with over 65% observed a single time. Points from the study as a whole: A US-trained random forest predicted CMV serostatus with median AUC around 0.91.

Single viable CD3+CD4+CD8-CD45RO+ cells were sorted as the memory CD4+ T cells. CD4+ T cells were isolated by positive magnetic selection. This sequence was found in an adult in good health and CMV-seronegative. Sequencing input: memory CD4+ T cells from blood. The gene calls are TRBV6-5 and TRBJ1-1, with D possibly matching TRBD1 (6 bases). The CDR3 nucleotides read TGTGCCAGCACCAACGGACAGATTGAAGCTTTCTTT. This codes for CASTNGQIEAFF.